The 13 T cell receptor beta chains below were found in one sample sequenced in a study of control samples from healthy donors and cancer patients. Clones were read by immunoSEQ multiplex PCR, and TCRdb kept only the in-frame ones, dropping some. The top ten hold 5.8% of the sample, which has around 74,000 clones, around 92% seen once. Sequenced sample: blood. The receptors derive from a woman in her sixties in good health.

V gene TRBV9 combines with J gene TRBJ1-3, with D unclear. The germline V gene encodes CDR1 SGDLS and CDR2 YYNGEE. This CDR3 is built from 13 residues. Trimming shortened V by 0 bases and J by 4 bases, and 5 bases separated the two germline ends. The DNA of the CDR3 is TGTGCCAGCAGCGTAGCTCCGGGAAACACCATATATTTT. Residues: CASSVAPGNTIYF.

The chain uses TRBV3-1 (or the pseudogene TRBV3-2) and TRBJ1-3; 8 bases align to TRBD1. Per germline, CDR1 LGHDT and CDR2 YNNKEL (reference sequence). Losses at the gene ends were 4 bases for V and 0 bases for J; bases not matched to a gene: 5. The CDR3 length is 16 residues. The CDR3 DNA reads TGTGCCAGCAGCCCGACAGGGGCTTACTCTGGAAACACCATATATTTT. Translation: CASSPTGAYSGNTIYF.

V is TRBV4-1 and J is TRBJ1-6; no reliable D call. The CDR3 consists of 17 residues. Germline CDR1 reads MGHRA; CDR2 reads YSYEKL. V lost 3 bases, J lost 0 bases, and 12 bases lay in between. The chain's CDR3 is CASSQRTDSSYNSPLHF. CDR3 nucleotides: TGCGCCAGCAGCCAGAGGACCGATAGCTCCTATAATTCACCCCTCCACTTT.

V is TRBV24-1 and J is TRBJ1-2; D unresolved. The germline CDR1 and CDR2 sequences are KGHDR and SFDVKD. V was clipped by 1 base and J by 5 bases, with 7 bases between them. This CDR3 is built from 13 residues. In DNA form, the CDR3 reads TGTGCCACCAGTGATTTAAATCAGTATGGCTACACCTTC. This sequence encodes CATSDLNQYGYTF.

CDR3 amino acids: CASSQVGEYNQPQHF. CDR3 nucleotides: TGTGCCAGCAGCCAAGTAGGGGAGTACAATCAGCCCCAGCATTTT. The chain recombines TRBV4-2 with TRBJ1-5; tentative D call: TRBD1 (5 bases). Per the germline V gene, CDR1 is LGHNA and CDR2 is YNFKEQ. V gave up 1 base and J gave up 3 bases, with 10 bases separating them. The CDR3 runs 15 residues.

A single count supports this clone. The rearrangement uses TRBV6-2 or TRBV6-3 and TRBJ2-7; 12 positions agree with TRBD2. The CDR3 loop spans 14 amino acids. Losses at the gene ends were 4 bases for V and 7 bases for J; bases not matched to a gene: 5. Germline CDR1 reads MNHEY; CDR2 reads SVGEGT. CDR3 amino acids: CASSFLAGGYEQYF. The DNA of the CDR3 is TGTGCCAGCAGTTTTCTAGCGGGAGGGTATGAGCAGTACTTC.

This clone was seen once. The V call is TRBV7-2, the J call TRBJ2-5; D may be TRBD2 (6 bases). From germline, CDR1 is SGHTA and CDR2 FQGNSA. Trimming took off 5 bases at V and 5 bases at J, with 15 bases between the two ends. CDR3 size: 14 residues. DNA for the CDR3: TGTGCCAGCAGCGAGAGGAGGGGCGGTGAGACCCAGTACTTC. It codes for CASSERRGGETQYF.

This clone has a single count. The V call is TRBV2, the J call TRBJ1-1; 9 nucleotides agree with TRBD1. This CDR3 is built from 13 residues. Germline V CDR1 and CDR2: SNHLY, FYNNEI. After removal of 8 bases from V and 1 base from J, the junction contained 2 bases not matched to a gene. For the CDR3, the DNA is TGTGCCAGCTTGGGACAGGGGAACACTGAAGCTTTCTTT. It is translated as CASLGQGNTEAFF.

J is TRBJ1-3 and V is TRBV28, with TRBD1 matching over 7 bases. The junction had 7 bases not matched to a gene; V was cut back by 7 bases and J by 4 bases. Per the germline V gene, CDR1 is MDHEN and CDR2 is SYDVKM. CDR3 size: 14 residues. In DNA, the CDR3 is TGTGCCAGCACCCGACAGGGTACAGGAAACACCATATATTTT. Protein sequence: CASTRQGTGNTIYF.

The chain has TRBV4-3 and TRBJ2-3; TRBD2 agrees at 7 bases. The CDR3 loop spans 16 amino acids. J lost 5 bases, V lost 0 bases, and 8 bases had no gene match. Germline CDR1 reads LGHNA; CDR2 reads YSLEER. CDR3 region: CASSQDLRERGDTQYF. The DNA for the CDR3 is TGCGCCAGCAGCCAAGATTTGCGGGAGCGAGGAGATACGCAGTATTTT.

This clone was counted only a few times. The V gene is TRBV4-3, the J gene TRBJ1-3; a possible D gene is TRBD1 (5 bases). From germline, CDR1 is LGHNA and CDR2 YSLEER. Between the trimmed V and J ends, which lost 3 bases and 0 bases, there was a span of 12 bases. CDR3 size: 16 residues. The CDR3 DNA sequence: TGCGCCAGCAGCCAGGACACAGGAGACTCTGGAAACACCATATATTTT. Residues: CASSQDTGDSGNTIYF.

The CDR3 DNA reads as TGTGCCAGCAGCCGGACAGCCATTGGTAACTATGGCTACACCTTC. It translates to CASSRTAIGNYGYTF. The chain combines TRBV28 with TRBJ1-2; tentatively, D is TRBD1 (6 bases). The CDR3 runs 15 residues. Trimming took 6 bases from V and 1 from J, leaving 15 bases between them. Per the germline V gene, CDR1 is MDHEN and CDR2 is SYDVKM.

This clone appeared once. The V gene is TRBV24-1, the J gene TRBJ2-5; D is unclear. The CDR3 covers 12 residues. Germline CDR1 KGHDR, CDR2 SFDVKD. V was pared by 5 bases and J by 3 bases, with 6 bases between. CDR3 in DNA: TGTGCCACCAGTGGAGAAGAAGAGACCCAGTACTTC. Protein product: CATSGEEETQYF.